Listed below are T cell receptor beta chains from one sample, sequenced in a study of T cell repertoires in cytomegalovirus infection. One entry per CDR3 protein results from TCRdb running MiXCR on the reads. The table lists hundreds of thousands of distinct CDR3 sequences, roughly 12% of them singletons. The sequenced sample consisted of PBMCs. The source of these receptors is a human donor in good health (CMV status not recorded). Some clones in this sample may be carry-over from other donors' samples. Both conserved end residues are part of each CDR3. Each record gives: D gene, clone size, J gene, V gene, CDR3 length, CDR3 protein, CDR3 DNA. A D gene is named only where the DNA matches it firmly. Not all rows give a size; the values are once, few, many and, for expanded clones, a class.

d_call: .; clone_size: many; j_call: TRBJ2-7; v_call: TRBV28; cdr3_length: 16; cdr3_aa: CASSSPGTVNSYEQYF; cdr3_nt: TGTGCCAGCAGCTCCCCCGGGACTGTAAACTCCTACGAGCAGTACTTC
d_call: TRBD2; clone_size: few; j_call: TRBJ2-7; v_call: TRBV28; cdr3_length: 15; cdr3_aa: CASSGASGSSYEQYF; cdr3_nt: TGTGCCAGCAGTGGGGCTAGCGGGAGCTCCTACGAGCAGTACTTC
d_call: .; clone_size: many; j_call: TRBJ1-3; v_call: TRBV7-3; cdr3_length: 16; cdr3_aa: CASSLKRPNSGNTIYF; cdr3_nt: TGTGCCAGCAGCTTAAAAAGACCCAACTCTGGAAACACCATATATTTT
d_call: TRBD1; clone_size: few; j_call: TRBJ2-7; v_call: TRBV28; cdr3_length: 17; cdr3_aa: CASSLLQPGQSTYEQYF; cdr3_nt: TGTGCCAGCAGTCTCCTTCAACCGGGACAGTCAACCTACGAGCAGTACTTC
d_call: .; clone_size: many; j_call: TRBJ1-5; v_call: TRBV7-6; cdr3_length: 15; cdr3_aa: CASSPGLGGNQPQHF; cdr3_nt: TGTGCCAGCAGTCCAGGTTTGGGGGGCAATCAGCCCCAGCATTTT
d_call: TRBD1; clone_size: few; j_call: TRBJ2-7; v_call: TRBV6-5; cdr3_length: 17; cdr3_aa: CASSQTTLWTGSYEQYF; cdr3_nt: TGTGCCAGCAGTCAGACGACCCTATGGACAGGGAGCTACGAGCAGTACTTC
d_call: .; clone_size: many; j_call: TRBJ2-1; v_call: TRBV2; cdr3_length: 14; cdr3_aa: CASSGQGGNNEQFF; cdr3_nt: TGTGCCAGCAGTGGGCAGGGGGGTAACAATGAGCAGTTCTTC
d_call: TRBD2; clone_size: many; j_call: TRBJ2-7; v_call: TRBV6-1; cdr3_length: 14; cdr3_aa: CASSPTSGTYEQYF; cdr3_nt: TGTGCCAGCAGTCCGACTAGCGGGACCTACGAGCAGTACTTC
d_call: .; clone_size: many; j_call: TRBJ1-2; v_call: TRBV6-1; cdr3_length: 13; cdr3_aa: CASTTDRKYGYTF; cdr3_nt: TGTGCCAGCACCACCGACCGAAAATATGGCTACACCTTC
d_call: .; clone_size: .; j_call: TRBJ1-2; v_call: TRBV15; cdr3_length: 13; cdr3_aa: CATSRDGFYGYTF; cdr3_nt: TGTGCCACCAGCAGAGATGGTTTTTATGGCTACACCTTC
d_call: .; clone_size: many; j_call: TRBJ2-3; v_call: TRBV6-6; cdr3_length: 16; cdr3_aa: CASSYSTAGAGDTQYF; cdr3_nt: TGTGCCAGCAGTTACTCGACTGCGGGGGCAGGCGATACGCAGTATTTT
d_call: .; clone_size: many; j_call: TRBJ2-5; v_call: TRBV27; cdr3_length: 13; cdr3_aa: CASTGDLSETQYF; cdr3_nt: TGTGCCAGCACCGGGGACCTTTCCGAGACCCAGTACTTC
d_call: TRBD2; clone_size: .; j_call: TRBJ2-1; v_call: TRBV9; cdr3_length: 16; cdr3_aa: CASTTEELAGTGEQFF; cdr3_nt: TGTGCCAGCACCACGGAAGAACTAGCGGGGACCGGCGAGCAGTTCTTC
d_call: TRBD1; clone_size: many; j_call: TRBJ1-6; v_call: TRBV9; cdr3_length: 14; cdr3_aa: CASSVDPEGASLHF; cdr3_nt: TGTGCCAGCAGCGTAGACCCCGAGGGGGCGTCCCTCCACTTT
d_call: .; clone_size: many; j_call: TRBJ1-1; v_call: TRBV5-1; cdr3_length: 14; cdr3_aa: CASSLARMAGEAFF; cdr3_nt: TGCGCCAGCAGCTTGGCACGGATGGCGGGGGAAGCTTTCTTT
d_call: .; clone_size: few; j_call: TRBJ2-7; v_call: TRBV27; cdr3_length: 16; cdr3_aa: CASSLSSGTLSYEQYF; cdr3_nt: TGTGCCAGCAGTTTATCGTCCGGGACACTCTCCTACGAGCAGTACTTC
d_call: TRBD1; clone_size: few; j_call: TRBJ1-5; v_call: TRBV5-5; cdr3_length: 15; cdr3_aa: CASSPTGGRGQPQHF; cdr3_nt: TGTGCCAGCAGCCCGACAGGGGGACGTGGTCAGCCCCAGCATTTT
d_call: .; clone_size: many; j_call: TRBJ1-2; v_call: TRBV5-5; cdr3_length: 15; cdr3_aa: CASSPTGTESLGYTF; cdr3_nt: TGTGCCAGCAGCCCTACCGGGACGGAAAGTCTGGGCTACACCTTC
d_call: TRBD1; clone_size: few; j_call: TRBJ2-7; v_call: TRBV5-8; cdr3_length: 15; cdr3_aa: CASSPLQGSSYEQYF; cdr3_nt: TGTGCCAGCAGCCCGTTACAGGGGAGCTCCTACGAGCAGTACTTC
d_call: TRBD1; clone_size: .; j_call: TRBJ2-5; v_call: TRBV6-5; cdr3_length: 15; cdr3_aa: CASSQDRGGPETQYF; cdr3_nt: TGTGCCAGCAGCCAGGACAGGGGAGGGCCAGAGACCCAGTACTTC
d_call: .; clone_size: many; j_call: TRBJ2-7; v_call: TRBV4-1; cdr3_length: 14; cdr3_aa: CASSQEPGAYEQYF; cdr3_nt: TGCGCCAGCAGCCAAGAACCAGGGGCCTACGAGCAGTACTTC
d_call: .; clone_size: .; j_call: TRBJ1-3; v_call: TRBV28; cdr3_length: 10; cdr3_aa: CASTGNTIYF; cdr3_nt: TGTGCCAGCACGGGAAACACCATATATTTT
d_call: TRBD1; clone_size: few; j_call: TRBJ2-5; v_call: TRBV24-1; cdr3_length: 13; cdr3_aa: CATQDRAQETQYF; cdr3_nt: TGTGCCACGCAGGACAGGGCACAAGAGACCCAGTACTTC
d_call: .; clone_size: .; j_call: TRBJ1-6; v_call: TRBV19; cdr3_length: 16; cdr3_aa: CASTPAGGAYNSPLHF; cdr3_nt: TGTGCCAGTACCCCGGCGGGGGGCGCCTATAATTCACCCCTCCACTTT
d_call: .; clone_size: many; j_call: TRBJ2-1; v_call: TRBV7-2; cdr3_length: 17; cdr3_aa: CASSLAPVPVSYNEQFF; cdr3_nt: TGTGCCAGCAGCTTAGCACCGGTCCCAGTCTCCTACAATGAGCAGTTCTTC
d_call: .; clone_size: many; j_call: TRBJ1-5; v_call: TRBV19; cdr3_length: 14; cdr3_aa: CATDGGVYDQPQHF; cdr3_nt: TGTGCCACGGATGGGGGGGTATACGATCAGCCCCAGCATTTT
d_call: TRBD1; clone_size: many; j_call: TRBJ2-7; v_call: TRBV7-6; cdr3_length: 12; cdr3_aa: CASSRDRREQYF; cdr3_nt: TGTGCCAGCAGCAGGGACAGGAGGGAGCAGTACTTC
d_call: .; clone_size: many; j_call: TRBJ1-1; v_call: TRBV7-6; cdr3_length: 15; cdr3_aa: CASSFRMGGNTEAFF; cdr3_nt: TGTGCCAGCAGCTTCAGGATGGGGGGGAACACTGAAGCTTTCTTT
d_call: TRBD2; clone_size: few; j_call: TRBJ2-2; v_call: TRBV5-6; cdr3_length: 17; cdr3_aa: CASSLDKGLASTGELFF; cdr3_nt: TGTGCCAGCAGCTTGGATAAGGGACTAGCGAGCACCGGGGAGCTGTTTTTT
d_call: .; clone_size: few; j_call: TRBJ2-1; v_call: TRBV29-1; cdr3_length: 16; cdr3_aa: CSVEGVGGLTYNEQFF; cdr3_nt: TGCAGCGTTGAAGGAGTAGGAGGACTAACCTACAATGAGCAGTTCTTC
d_call: .; clone_size: many; j_call: TRBJ1-1; v_call: TRBV5-4; cdr3_length: 14; cdr3_aa: CASSPKTGNTEAFF; cdr3_nt: TGTGCCAGCAGCCCCAAGACGGGGAACACTGAAGCTTTCTTT
d_call: TRBD1; clone_size: many; j_call: TRBJ2-7; v_call: TRBV19; cdr3_length: 15; cdr3_aa: CASSQGTANTYEQYF; cdr3_nt: TGTGCCAGTAGTCAAGGGACAGCAAATACCTACGAGCAGTACTTC
d_call: .; clone_size: many; j_call: TRBJ2-4; v_call: TRBV19; cdr3_length: 15; cdr3_aa: CASSMGQLILNIQYF; cdr3_nt: TGTGCCAGTAGTATGGGCCAGCTGATTCTAAACATTCAGTACTTC
d_call: .; clone_size: .; j_call: TRBJ2-1; v_call: TRBV20-1; cdr3_length: 11; cdr3_aa: CSATGTPEQFF; cdr3_nt: TGCAGTGCAACCGGGACGCCTGAGCAGTTCTTC
d_call: TRBD1; clone_size: .; j_call: TRBJ2-1; v_call: TRBV7-3; cdr3_length: 21; cdr3_aa: CASSFNNRGSFRGQKINEQFF; cdr3_nt: TGTGCCAGCAGCTTTAACAACAGGGGAAGTTTCAGAGGACAAAAGATAAATGAGCAGTTCTTC
d_call: .; clone_size: many; j_call: TRBJ2-3; v_call: TRBV10-3; cdr3_length: 16; cdr3_aa: CAISESKVRVTDTQYF; cdr3_nt: TGTGCCATCAGTGAGTCGAAAGTTAGAGTGACAGATACGCAGTATTTT
d_call: .; clone_size: many; j_call: TRBJ2-3; v_call: TRBV7-2; cdr3_length: 16; cdr3_aa: CASSLRVRVNRDTQYF; cdr3_nt: TGTGCCAGCAGCTTAAGGGTCAGGGTTAATAGAGATACGCAGTATTTT